This T cell receptor beta chain emerged from a study of blood T cell repertoires in COVID-19. Across the whole study: Samples came from the United States, Italy and Spain, spanning acute and convalescent COVID-19. The cDNA or gDNA used as material had been derived from T cells, B-cell-depleted T cells, or PBMCs.

The CDR3 totals 15 residues. The V end was cut by 2 bases, the J end by 1 base, with 9 bases between. Germline-derived CDR1 and CDR2 are MDHEN and SYDVKM. In the original processing: Counts of nucleated cells, estimated from reference gene primer amplification, were obtained. Repertoires were generated with immunoSEQ multiplex PCR, while TCRdb's copy carries only in-frame clones and drops some. The V and J calls and clone size are taken from that table; D and trimming were inferred from the DNA. The data show about 200,000 clones, around 84% seen once. The chain employs TRBV28 and TRBJ2-1; D may be TRBD2 (6 bases). The TCR sequence derives from a human donor in a cohort sampled during active COVID-19. Source material: peripheral blood. The CDR3 spells CASSLNGGSYNEQFF. In DNA, the CDR3 is TGTGCCAGCAGTTTAAATGGGGGGTCCTACAATGAGCAGTTCTTC.